One and the same sample provided the 9 T cell receptor beta chains below, sequenced in a study of T cells in Graves' hyperthyroidism and ophthalmopathy. Amplified TCR beta CDR3 regions derived from RNA transcripts. When the TCR CDR3 underwent first-round RT-PCR, the HTBI primer set was used. One entry per CDR3 protein, called by TCRdb with MiXCR from the multiplex PCR reads. The data show approximately 720,000 distinct CDR3 sequences, 18% seen once. Sequencing used blood. The receptors here all came from a woman in her forties or fifties with Graves' hyperthyroidism that later progressed to Graves' ophthalmopathy.

About this clonotype: A single base separates this from a much larger clone, so it may be a read error. The chain recombines TRBV20-1 with TRBJ2-7, with D unresolved. Germline CDR1 is DFQATT and CDR2 is SNEGSKA (reference sequence). CDR3 length: 13 amino acids. Trimming stripped 5 bases from V and 0 bases from J, with 11 bases between. The CDR3 DNA sequence: TGCAGTGCTGGCAGCCAGATCTCCTACGAGCAGTACTTC. It is translated as CSAGSQISYEQYF.

V usage is TRBV11-2 and J usage is TRBJ2-2, with D hard to call. The germline V and J ends were trimmed by 6 bases and 7 bases, with 15 bases remaining between them. Germline CDR1 is SGHAT and CDR2 is FQNNGV. The CDR3 totals 14 residues. CDR3 loop: CASSLTAVNGELFF. In nucleotides, the CDR3 is TGTGCCAGCAGTCTTACTGCTGTTAACGGGGAGCTGTTTTTT. The whole variable domain, filled in from reference TRBV11-2 and TRBJ2-2, reads EAGVAQSPRYKIIEKRQSVAFWCNPISGHATLYWYQQILGQGPKLLIQFQNNGVVDDSQLPKDRFSAERLKGVDSTLKIQPAKLEDSAVYLCASSLTAVNGELFFGEGSRLTVL.

The sample holds many counts of this clonotype. V and J are TRBV20-1 and TRBJ1-1; D might be TRBD1 (5 bases). The CDR3 is 12 amino acids. Trimming left V 7 bases short and J 4 bases short, with 13 bases between. Looked up from germline, CDR1 is DFQATT and CDR2 is SNEGSKA (reference sequence). CDR3 residues: CSVPGHGTEAFF. CDR3 bases: TGCAGTGTCCCCGGACACGGCACTGAAGCTTTCTTT.

This clonotype was detected many times. This chain uses TRBV7-6 with TRBJ1-1; perhaps TRBD1 as D (5 bases). Per germline, CDR1 SGHVS and CDR2 FNYEAQ. The length of the CDR3 is 14 residues. With 8 bases removed from V and 0 bases from J, the gap between germline ends came to 13 bases. The CDR3: CASLQERMNTEAFF. The DNA of the CDR3 is TGTGCCAGCCTACAGGAGAGGATGAACACTGAAGCTTTCTTT.

This clonotype was seen a few times. The chain combines TRBV6-1 with TRBJ1-1; tentative D call: TRBD1 (6 bases). The CDR3 is made up of 13 amino acids. With 6 bases removed from V and 1 base from J, the gap between germline ends came to 9 bases. CDR1 and CDR2 from the germline V gene are MNHNS and SASEGT. CDR3 in DNA: TGTGCCAGCAGGTCGGGACAGAACACTGAAGCTTTCTTT. Residues: CASRSGQNTEAFF.

This clonotype was counted only a few times. V is TRBV4-2 and J is TRBJ1-2; D remains ambiguous. V was pared by 0 bases and J by 14 bases, with 16 bases between. CDR3 length: 13 amino acids. Germline V gives CDR1 LGHNA, CDR2 YNFKEQ. CDR3: CASSQDKDGRHTF. The DNA for the CDR3 is TGTGCCAGCAGCCAAGATAAGGACGGTAGACATACCTTC.

This clonotype turned up a few times. This chain connects TRBV7-3 to TRBJ1-2; 8 bases are shared with TRBD1. Germline CDR1 and CDR2: SGHTA and FQGTGA. V was pared by 2 bases and J by 3 bases, with 8 bases of the junction left unmatched. CDR3 length: 16 amino acids. The CDR3 bases are TGTGCCAGCAGCTTATCCCCAGGGGGCGTTTACTATGGCTACACCTTC. Protein sequence: CASSLSPGGVYYGYTF.

This clonotype was counted ten times or more. The V call is TRBV6-2 or TRBV6-3, the J call TRBJ2-1; 8 nucleotides align to TRBD2. Trimming took 2 bases from V and 2 from J; bases not matched to a gene: 11. Germline CDR1 MNHEY, CDR2 SVGEGT. The CDR3 covers 18 residues. The CDR3 spells CASSYPTISGGAYNEQFF. The DNA for the CDR3 is TGTGCCAGCAGTTACCCCACCATAAGCGGGGGCGCCTACAATGAGCAGTTCTTC.

This clonotype was seen a few times. This sequence joins TRBV15 and TRBJ2-7; tentative D call: TRBD2 (6 bases). CDR3 length equals 15 residues. Germline-derived CDR1 and CDR2 are LNHNV and YYDKDF (reference sequence). Trimming took off 0 bases at V and 2 bases at J, with 11 bases between the two ends. The CDR3 is CATSRDLARAYEQYF. Here the CDR3 DNA reads TGTGCCACCAGCAGAGATCTAGCGAGGGCCTACGAGCAGTACTTC.